The clone carrying this TCR beta chain has ten or more counts. Its antigen is unidentified. This CDR3 contains 12 residues. Germline V lookup: CDR1 MNHEY, CDR2 SVGAGI. V lost 0 bases and J 8 bases, leaving 7 bases between the germline ends. An approximately 10 ml volume of fresh peripheral blood provided the PBMCs. RNA transcripts yielded amplified TCR beta CDR3 regions. HTBI primers primed a first-round RT-PCR, and a second-round multiplex PCR followed. One entry per CDR3 protein, called by TCRdb with MiXCR from the multiplex PCR reads. The sample lists roughly 380,000 distinct CDR3 sequences, approximately 15% seen once, with about 7.3% in the top ten. These data are taken from a study of Graves' ophthalmopathy and Graves' hyperthyroidism. Broader study findings: Detected in blood as well were most expanded thyroid clonotypes with frequency above 0.001. Sensitivity reached 87.88% and specificity about 80% for a 13-signature model separating ophthalmopathy from stable hyperthyroidism.

Material: peripheral blood. This receptor was obtained from a woman younger than 30 with stable Graves' hyperthyroidism. This chain uses TRBV6-5 with TRBJ1-1, with no clear D. CDR3: CASSYSGREAFF. The CDR3 nucleotides read TGTGCCAGCAGTTACTCGGGTAGGGAAGCTTTCTTT.